One T cell receptor beta chain is described in this entry. This entry belongs to a study of shared clonotypes between healthy human individuals. Germline-derived CDR1 and CDR2 are PRHDT and FYEKMQ (reference sequence). The CDR3 spans 13 residues. Trimming stripped 5 bases from V and 4 bases from J, with 11 bases between. The assay was immunoSEQ multiplex PCR, and TCRdb's table has in-frame clones only and misses some. The table records around 1.6 million clones, approximately 98% of them present only once. The chain is built from TRBV13 and TRBJ1-1, with TRBD1 as a possible D gene (6 bases). The clonotype was recovered from a man younger than 45 in good health. What was sequenced was naive CD4+ T cells sorted from blood. Subset reported: CD45RA+ positively selected. The CDR3 DNA reads as TGTGCCAGCAGCCCAACAGGGTTCACTGAAGCTTTCTTT. Its protein product is CASSPTGFTEAFF.